This note documents a single T cell receptor beta chain sequence. This sample stems from a study of blood T cell repertoires in COVID-19. Study-level background: Italy, Spain and the United States were the sources of the convalescent and acute COVID-19 samples.

Per the study methods: Reference gene primer amplification gave nucleated cell count estimates. Profiling relied on immunoSEQ multiplex PCR, and the TCRdb table lists in-frame clones only, not all of them. Clone size and V and J calls were adopted from that table, with D and trimming inferred from the DNA. The sample holds about 200,000 clones, about 85% seen once. The V gene's germline CDR1 is MNHNS and CDR2 SASEGT. There are 17 residues in the CDR3. Trimming stripped 0 bases from V and 3 bases from J, with 12 bases between. Sequenced input: peripheral blood. The receptor was derived from a man in his 60s with active or convalescent COVID-19. J is TRBJ1-6 and V is TRBV6-1; the D is unclear. DNA for the CDR3: TGTGCCAGCAGTGAAGCGAGCGGGAGCCTCTATAATTCACCCCTCCACTTT. Amino acids: CASSEASGSLYNSPLHF.